What follows are 19 T cell receptor beta chains derived from one specimen sequenced in a study of T cell changes during pregnancy in multiple sclerosis. Data came from immunoSEQ multiplex PCR; TCRdb stores just in-frame clones and leaves some out. The sample records 90,000 to 100,000 clones, around 90% being singletons. Sequenced here: peripheral blood, sampled after pregnancy. The receptors were sampled from a female donor in good health, enrolled as a control in a pregnancy study.

This chain links TRBV4-2 with TRBJ1-5; D unresolved. The CDR3 runs 16 residues. V lost 0 bases and J lost 1, with 10 bases in between. CDR1 is LGHNA, CDR2 YNFKEQ, per germline. Here the CDR3 reads CASSQDPGLSNQPQHF. CDR3 DNA sequence: TGTGCCAGCAGCCAAGATCCGGGTTTAAGCAATCAGCCCCAGCATTTT.

The chain uses TRBV6-1 and TRBJ2-7; D may be TRBD1 (5 bases). V was clipped by 6 bases and J by 3 bases, with 18 bases between them. The CDR3 runs 15 residues. CDR1 MNHNS and CDR2 SASEGT come from the germline V gene. The CDR3 sequence is CASRDTLRLNYEQYF. The CDR3 DNA sequence: TGTGCCAGCAGGGACACCTTGAGATTAAACTACGAGCAGTACTTC.

The chain recombines TRBV28 with TRBJ2-7; D is ambiguous. V dropped 7 bases and J dropped 2 bases, with 9 bases sitting between them. This CDR3 has 12 residues. Germline CDR1 and CDR2: MDHEN and SYDVKM. This CDR3 reads CASTRSPYEQYF. In nucleotides, the CDR3 is TGTGCCAGCACTCGCAGTCCCTACGAGCAGTACTTC.

This chain links TRBV11-3 with TRBJ2-3; D is unresolved. Germline CDR1 and CDR2: SGHNT and YENEEA. Deletions cut 1 base from V and 4 bases from J, with 9 bases between. This CDR3 has 14 residues. The CDR3, as DNA: TGTGCCAGCAGCTTAGGCCAGTCATCAGATACGCAGTATTTT. It codes for CASSLGQSSDTQYF.

The V gene is TRBV5-1, the J gene TRBJ2-1; TRBD2 agrees at 9 bases. The CDR3 loop spans 15 amino acids. From germline, CDR1 is SGHRS and CDR2 YFSETQ. The trim removed 1 base at V and 7 bases at J, leaving 6 bases unmatched. For the CDR3, the DNA is TGCGCCAGCAGCTTGCGTAGCGGGAGTGGAAATGAGCAGTTCTTC. Protein product: CASSLRSGSGNEQFF. Variable domain in full (rest from reference TRBV5-1 and TRBJ2-1): KAGVTQTPRYLIKTRGQQVTLSCSPISGHRSVSWYQQTPGQGLQFLFEYFSETQRNKGNFPGRFSGRQFSNSRSEMNVSTLELGDSALYLCASSLRSGSGNEQFFGPGTRLTVL.

The gene calls are TRBV10-3 and TRBJ2-3; 9 bases fit TRBD2. V lost 0 bases, J lost 0 bases, and 1 base stayed unmatched. The germline gives CDR1 ENHRY, CDR2 SYGVKD. This CDR3 has 16 amino acids. CDR3 in DNA: TGTGCCATCAGTGAGTCTCTAGCGGGGAGCACAGATACGCAGTATTTT. Translation gives CAISESLAGSTDTQYF.

This chain links TRBV14 with TRBJ1-6; a weak D match, TRBD1 (5 bases). V lost 4 bases and J lost 10, with 11 bases in between. This CDR3 has 13 residues. Germline assignment: CDR1 SGHDN and CDR2 FVKESK. For the CDR3, the DNA is TGTGCCAGCAGCCTGCAGGGAAACTCACCCCTCCACTTT. Amino acids: CASSLQGNSPLHF. The complete variable domain, with remaining parts taken from reference TRBV14 and TRBJ1-6, reads EAGVTQFPSHSVIEKGQTVTLRCDPISGHDNLYWYRRVMGKEIKFLLHFVKESKQDESGMPNNRFLAERTGGTYSTLKVQPAELEDSGVYFCASSLQGNSPLHFGNGTRLTVT.

The rearrangement links TRBV7-9 to TRBJ1-1; 7 bases fit TRBD1. J was trimmed by 3 bases and V by 5 bases; bases with no gene match: 9. Germline lookup yields CDR1 SEHNR and CDR2 FQNEAQ (reference sequence). The CDR3 is 15 residues long. The CDR3 here is CASSRDSLEYTEAFF. As DNA, the CDR3 is TGTGCCAGCAGCCGGGACAGCCTAGAGTACACTGAAGCTTTCTTT.

The sample holds one count of this clone. The V gene is TRBV6-5, the J gene TRBJ2-5; 7 bases agree with TRBD1. Germline V gene lookup returns CDR1 MNHEY and CDR2 SVGAGI. The J segment lost 1 base and the V segment lost 4 bases, leaving 3 bases of the junction unmatched. The CDR3 has 14 amino acids. Here the CDR3 reads CASSFQGVQETQYF. CDR3 nucleotides: TGTGCCAGCAGTTTCCAGGGGGTCCAAGAGACCCAGTACTTC.

The rearrangement uses TRBV2 and TRBJ1-5; TRBD1 matches 9 bases. Per germline, CDR1 SNHLY and CDR2 FYNNEI. This CDR3 has 14 amino acids. The V segment lost 6 bases and the J segment 6 bases; nucleotides outside the gene matches: 6. The CDR3 DNA sequence: TGTGCCAGCAGGGGGGACAGGGAGGCTCAGCCCCAGCATTTT. Its protein is CASRGDREAQPQHF. The whole variable domain, filled in from reference TRBV2 and TRBJ1-5, reads EPEVTQTPSHQVTQMGQEVILRCVPISNHLYFYWYRQILGQKVEFLVSFYNNEISEKSEIFDDQFSVERPDGSNFTLKIRSTKLEDSAMYFCASRGDREAQPQHFGDGTRLSIL.

In nucleotides, the CDR3 is TGTGCCAGCAGCGGGCGGGGGGGGGTCACAGATACGCAGTATTTT. Its protein is CASSGRGGVTDTQYF. The chain combines TRBV9 with TRBJ2-3; 9 bases agree with TRBD2. V shed 3 bases and J 2 bases; nucleotides not matched to a gene: 4. The CDR3 has 15 amino acids. Germline CDR1 reads SGDLS; CDR2 reads YYNGEE.

The chain combines TRBV11-2 with TRBJ2-3; D not certain. Germline assignment: CDR1 SGHAT and CDR2 FQNNGV. The CDR3 consists of 14 residues. The V end lost 5 bases, the J end lost 2 bases, and 11 bases lay between the germline ends. CDR3 sequence reads: CASSPSLVTDTQYF. The CDR3 DNA reads as TGTGCCAGCAGCCCGTCGCTAGTCACAGATACGCAGTATTTT. The entire variable domain, with the rest obtained from reference TRBV11-2 and TRBJ2-3, is as follows: EAGVAQSPRYKIIEKRQSVAFWCNPISGHATLYWYQQILGQGPKLLIQFQNNGVVDDSQLPKDRFSAERLKGVDSTLKIQPAKLEDSAVYLCASSPSLVTDTQYFGPGTRLTVL.

V is TRBV6-1 and J is TRBJ1-2; no definite D call. V lost 4 bases and J 2 bases, leaving 5 bases between the germline ends. This CDR3 region has 12 residues. The germline V gene encodes CDR1 MNHNS and CDR2 SASEGT. The CDR3 is CASSGLNYGYTF. CDR3 coding DNA: TGTGCCAGCAGTGGGCTCAACTATGGCTACACCTTC.

The chain links TRBV5-6 to TRBJ1-2; D is uncertain. The CDR3 extends over 13 amino acids. V was trimmed by 3 bases and J by 5 bases, leaving 11 bases between them. CDR1 is SGHDT, CDR2 YYEEEE, per germline. The CDR3 reads CASSWRIPYGYTF. The CDR3 DNA sequence: TGTGCCAGCAGCTGGCGGATACCTTATGGCTACACCTTC.

The V call is TRBV5-1, the J call TRBJ2-7; D gene unclear. The CDR3 consists of 12 residues. Trimming took off 1 base at V and 2 bases at J, with 4 bases between the two ends. Germline V lookup: CDR1 SGHRS, CDR2 YFSETQ. In nucleotides, the CDR3 is TGCGCCAGCAGCTTGCCCACCTACGAGCAGTACTTC. Amino acids: CASSLPTYEQYF.

CDR3 nucleotide sequence: TGTGCCAGCAGTTTATACCCGGTCTCCTACAATGAGCAGTTCTTC. It specifies CASSLYPVSYNEQFF. This chain joins TRBV27 and TRBJ2-1; unclear D gene. The CDR3 contains 15 residues. The germline gives CDR1 MNHEY, CDR2 SMNVEV (reference sequence). Trimming pared 1 base from V and 0 bases from J, leaving 7 bases between.

The chain recombines TRBV6-4 with TRBJ2-2; D unresolved. This CDR3 is 13 amino acids long. Trimming stripped 9 bases from V and 0 bases from J, with 8 bases between. The germline CDR1 and CDR2 sequences are MRHNA and SNTAGT. The CDR3 here is CASKQPNTGELFF. The CDR3 DNA sequence: TGTGCCAGTAAACAGCCGAACACCGGGGAGCTGTTTTTT.

The rearrangement uses TRBV7-8 and TRBJ1-2; TRBD1 might be the D (6 bases). Between the trimmed V and J ends, which lost 1 base and 8 bases, there was a span of 17 bases. CDR1 is SGHVS and CDR2 is FQNEAQ in the germline V gene. The CDR3 is 15 residues long. The CDR3 loop is CASSLGQAALWGYTF. The DNA for the CDR3 is TGTGCCAGCAGCTTAGGACAGGCCGCCCTATGGGGCTACACCTTC.

The gene calls are TRBV21-1 and TRBJ1-5; no check of the table's D call, TRBD1, against the DNA was made. TRBV21-1 is reported as a pseudogene. CDR3 length equals 17 residues. The CDR3 DNA reads TGTGCCAGCGGAGATGGTCGGTGGACAGGCGAAAATCAGCCCCAGCATTTT. Translated: CASGDGRWTGENQPQHF.